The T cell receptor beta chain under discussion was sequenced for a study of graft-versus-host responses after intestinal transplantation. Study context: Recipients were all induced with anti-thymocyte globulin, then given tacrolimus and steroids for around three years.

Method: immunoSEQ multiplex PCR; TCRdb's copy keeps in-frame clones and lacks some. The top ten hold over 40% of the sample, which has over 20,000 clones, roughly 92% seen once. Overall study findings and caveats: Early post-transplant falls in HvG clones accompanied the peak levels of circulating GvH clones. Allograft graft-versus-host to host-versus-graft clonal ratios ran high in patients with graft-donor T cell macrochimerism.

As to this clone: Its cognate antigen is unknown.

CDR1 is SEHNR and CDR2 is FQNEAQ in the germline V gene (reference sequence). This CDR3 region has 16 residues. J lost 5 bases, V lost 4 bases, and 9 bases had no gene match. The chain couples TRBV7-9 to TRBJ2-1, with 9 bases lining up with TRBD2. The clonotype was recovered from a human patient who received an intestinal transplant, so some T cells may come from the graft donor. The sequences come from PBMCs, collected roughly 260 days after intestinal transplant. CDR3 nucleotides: TGTGCCAGCAGCTCCTGGGGGCTAGCGGGAAACAATGAGCAGTTCTTC. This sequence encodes CASSSWGLAGNNEQFF.